A single sample gave rise to the 18 T cell receptor beta chains below, sequenced in a study of metastatic and nonmetastatic thyroid tumors. No patient had received any treatment before thyroid surgery. TCRdb redid the clone calls on the PCR reads using MiXCR. The sample holds roughly 50,000 clones; roughly 23% are singletons and the top ten take 3.8%. The sample comprised blood. The receptor source for this set is a male donor with papillary thyroid cancer or a benign thyroid nodule (not recorded which). Some clones in this sample may be carry-over from other donors' samples.

This clone is a singleton in its sample. The chain links TRBV30 to TRBJ2-7, with 7 positions matching TRBD1. CDR1 is GTSNPN, CDR2 SVGIG, per germline (reference sequence). The CDR3 contains 14 residues. Trimming at V came to 7 bases and at J to 9 bases, leaving 18 bases not matched to a gene. The CDR3, as DNA: TGTGCCTCGACCGGAATAAGGGGGCGGCTACGGCAGTACTTC. It translates to CASTGIRGRLRQYF.

This clone was seen many times. Possible read error: a much larger clone is one base away. Since the CDR3 does not end with the conserved phenylalanine or tryptophan, this likely comes from a read error. The chain carries TRBV5-1 and TRBJ2-1, with 11 bases matching TRBD2. V trimming: 0 bases; J trimming: 3 bases; junction bases outside the gene matches: 8. In germline, CDR1 is SGHRS, CDR2 YFSETQ. The length of the CDR3 is 18 residues. CDR3 DNA: TGCGCCAGCAGCTTGGATCCAGGGACTAGCGGCTACTACAATGAGCAGTTCCTC. Encoded protein: CASSLDPGTSGYYNEQFL.

The chain links TRBV11-2 to TRBJ2-1; TRBD1 aligns across 10 bases. The CDR3 is made up of 14 amino acids. With V trimmed by 5 bases and J by 7 bases, 5 bases remained unmatched. Germline V gene lookup returns CDR1 SGHAT and CDR2 FQNNGV. The CDR3 loop is CASSLRTGGNEQFF. In DNA, the CDR3 is TGTGCCAGCAGCCTCAGGACAGGGGGAAATGAGCAGTTCTTC.

This clone appeared many times. The gene calls are TRBV4-1 and TRBJ1-4; D call uncertain. Germline loops: CDR1 MGHRA, CDR2 YSYEKL. The CDR3 loop spans 14 amino acids. Trimming took 4 bases from V and 6 from J, leaving 12 bases between them. The chain's CDR3 is CASSLSRGYEKLFF. The CDR3 DNA is TGCGCCAGCAGCCTCAGCAGAGGGTATGAAAAACTGTTTTTT.

In this sample, this clone turned up many times. The genes are TRBV7-2 and TRBJ1-1; 10 nucleotides line up with TRBD1. Trimming took 5 bases from V and 1 from J; bases not matched to a gene: 10. The CDR3 contains 17 residues. The germline V gene has CDR1 SGHTA and CDR2 FQGNSA. The CDR3 nucleotides read TGTGCCAGCAGCCCCGGGACAGGGGCGTTTGAGAACACTGAAGCTTTCTTT. This translates into CASSPGTGAFENTEAFF.

This clone was observed at least ten times. The chain links TRBV20-1 to TRBJ2-7; weak D call: TRBD1 (6 bases). This CDR3 spans 13 amino acids. Looked up from germline, CDR1 is DFQATT and CDR2 is SNEGSKA (reference sequence). The ends were cut back, 1 base at V and 3 bases at J, with 10 bases in the middle. The CDR3 sequence: CSARADRDYEQYF. The CDR3, as DNA: TGCAGTGCTAGAGCGGACAGAGACTACGAGCAGTACTTC.

This rearrangement joins TRBV4-1 to TRBJ1-2; D gene unclear. V dropped 1 base and J dropped 10 bases, with 22 bases sitting between them. Germline CDR1 reads MGHRA; CDR2 reads YSYEKL. The CDR3 runs 16 residues. The CDR3 nucleotides read TGCGCCAGCAGCCAAGTCCGTCGCGGCCAGGCTTATTTCTACACCTTC. Its protein is CASSQVRRGQAYFYTF.

This clone was detected ten times or more. The chain couples TRBV2 to TRBJ2-3; 7 bases are shared with TRBD2. The germline CDR1 and CDR2 sequences are SNHLY and FYNNEI. The CDR3 sequence is 16 residues long. The J segment lost 0 bases and the V segment lost 6 bases, leaving 9 bases of the junction unmatched. Written as DNA, the CDR3 is TGTGCCAGCAGGCCCGGCACTAGCGCTAGCACAGATACGCAGTATTTT. As protein: CASRPGTSASTDTQYF.

The chain couples TRBV7-9 to TRBJ2-7; D might be TRBD2 (5 bases). V shed 4 bases and J shed 4 bases, with 14 bases lying between them. The CDR3 length is 14 residues. Germline V gene lookup returns CDR1 SEHNR and CDR2 FQNEAQ (reference sequence). The CDR3 spells CASSSGSNIYEQYF. The CDR3 nucleotides read TGTGCCAGCAGCTCGGGATCCAATATTTACGAGCAGTACTTC.

This clone was detected ten times or more. This chain links TRBV5-1 with TRBJ1-6; D unresolved. The germline gives CDR1 SGHRS, CDR2 YFSETQ. Trimming took 5 bases from V and 8 from J, leaving 17 bases between them. There are 15 residues in the CDR3. CDR3 nucleotides: TGCGCCAGCAGACGAGACCTAAGCCCTTATTCACCCCTCCACTTT. The encoded protein is CASRRDLSPYSPLHF.

This clone was seen at least ten times. The V call is TRBV4-1, the J call TRBJ1-2, with a possible D match to TRBD1 (5 bases). Trimming left V 0 bases short and J 4 bases short, with 12 bases between. The CDR3 covers 15 residues. Germline CDR1 MGHRA, CDR2 YSYEKL. The CDR3 nucleotides read TGCGCCAGCAGCCAAGAGTATACGGGGGTCTATGGCTACACCTTC. Encoded protein: CASSQEYTGVYGYTF.

The chain links TRBV28 to TRBJ1-1, with D maybe TRBD1 (5 bases). This CDR3 is built from 15 residues. V dropped 3 bases and J dropped 4 bases, with 15 bases sitting between them. The germline CDR1 and CDR2 sequences are MDHEN and SYDVKM. The CDR3 protein is CASSFIGGGRTEAFF. For the CDR3, the DNA is TGTGCCAGCAGTTTTATCGGGGGAGGGCGCACTGAAGCTTTCTTT. The variable domain in full, completed from reference TRBV28 and TRBJ1-1, reads DVKVTQSSRYLVKRTGEKVFLECVQDMDHENMFWYRQDPGLGLRLIYFSYDVKMKEKGDIPEGYSVSREKKERFSLILESASTNQTSMYLCASSFIGGGRTEAFFGQGTRLTVV.

The sample holds many counts of this clone. This chain links TRBV9 with TRBJ2-3, with no clear D. The V end lost 1 base, the J end lost 0 bases, and 3 bases lay between the germline ends. CDR3 length: 13 amino acids. Germline lookup yields CDR1 SGDLS and CDR2 YYNGEE. CDR3 sequence (DNA): TGTGCCAGCAGCGTAACTAGCACAGATACGCAGTATTTT. Translated, it gives CASSVTSTDTQYF.

This clone was picked up one time. The gene calls are TRBV2 and TRBJ1-1; 9 nucleotides line up with TRBD1. V trimming: 7 bases; J trimming: 4 bases; junction bases outside the gene matches: 7. The CDR3 is made up of 14 amino acids. Germline loops: CDR1 SNHLY, CDR2 FYNNEI. CDR3 protein: CASTETGGVTEAFF. DNA of the CDR3: TGTGCCAGCACCGAGACAGGGGGTGTCACTGAAGCTTTCTTT.

Of note for this clone: A read error is possible here, since a much larger clone lies one base away. The chain employs TRBV6-1 and TRBJ1-2; perhaps TRBD1 as D (6 bases). V lost 6 bases, J lost 7 bases, and 24 bases lay in between. CDR3 length equals 16 residues. CDR1 is MNHNS and CDR2 is SASEGT in the germline V gene. The CDR3 is CASSDLPGKGGFGYTF. Here the CDR3 DNA reads TGTGCCAGCAGCGACCTCCCCGGGAAGGGGGGATTTGGCTACACCTTC.

This clone was recorded a few times. One junction end does not reproduce the germline sequence, and a read error may be involved. The CDR3 nucleotides are TGTGCCAGCAGCCGAGGACAGGAGGGCTCCTACGATCAGTACTTC. It is translated as CASSRGQEGSYDQYF. The chain links TRBV6-1 to TRBJ2-7; a possible D gene is TRBD1 (7 bases). Germline loops: CDR1 MNHNS, CDR2 SASEGT. The CDR3 is 15 amino acids.

This clone was seen many times. The chain links TRBV12-3 or TRBV12-4 to TRBJ2-4; D is perhaps TRBD2 (6 bases). V lost 7 bases and J lost 1, with 14 bases in between. This CDR3 has 15 amino acids. The CDR3 here is CASTRGSSAKNIQYF. The CDR3 DNA sequence: TGTGCCAGCACCCGGGGGAGTTCGGCCAAAAACATTCAGTACTTC.

This clone was recorded at least ten times. V is TRBV7-2 and J is TRBJ2-1; TRBD2 agrees at 12 bases. CDR1 is SGHTA and CDR2 is FQGNSA in the germline V gene. CDR3 size: 16 residues. With 5 bases clipped from V and 4 bases from J, the junction kept 6 bases outside the gene matches. The CDR3 region has the DNA TGTGCCAGCAGCAACCGACTAGCGGGAGCATACAATGAGCAGTTCTTC. The encoded protein is CASSNRLAGAYNEQFF.